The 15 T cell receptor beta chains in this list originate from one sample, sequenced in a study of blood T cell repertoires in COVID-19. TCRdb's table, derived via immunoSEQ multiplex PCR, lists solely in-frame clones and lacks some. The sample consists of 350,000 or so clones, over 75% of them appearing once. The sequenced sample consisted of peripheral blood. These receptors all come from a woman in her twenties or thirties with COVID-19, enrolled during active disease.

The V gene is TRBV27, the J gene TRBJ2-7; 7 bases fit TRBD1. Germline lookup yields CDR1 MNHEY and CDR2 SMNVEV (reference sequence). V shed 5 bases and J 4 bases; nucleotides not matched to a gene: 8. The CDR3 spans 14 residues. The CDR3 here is CASSPRGQSYEQYF. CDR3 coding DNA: TGTGCCAGCAGTCCTAGGGGGCAATCATACGAGCAGTACTTC.

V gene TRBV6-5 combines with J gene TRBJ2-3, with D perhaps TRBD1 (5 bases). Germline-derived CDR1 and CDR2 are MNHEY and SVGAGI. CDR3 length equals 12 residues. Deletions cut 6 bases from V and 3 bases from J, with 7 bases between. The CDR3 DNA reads TGTGCCAGCAGACGACAGACAGATACGCAGTATTTT. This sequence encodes CASRRQTDTQYF.

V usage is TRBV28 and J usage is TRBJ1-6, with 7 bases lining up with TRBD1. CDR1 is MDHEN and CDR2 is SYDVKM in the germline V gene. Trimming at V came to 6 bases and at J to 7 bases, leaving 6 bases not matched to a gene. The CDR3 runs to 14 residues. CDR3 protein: CASSPQGYNSPLHF. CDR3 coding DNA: TGTGCCAGCAGCCCACAGGGGTACAATTCACCCCTCCACTTT.

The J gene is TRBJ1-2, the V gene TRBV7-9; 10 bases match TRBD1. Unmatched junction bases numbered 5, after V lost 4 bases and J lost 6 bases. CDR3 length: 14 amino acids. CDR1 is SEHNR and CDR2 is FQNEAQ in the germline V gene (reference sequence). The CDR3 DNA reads TGTGCCAGCAGCTCGGGACAGGGGCAGGATGGCTACACCTTC. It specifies CASSSGQGQDGYTF.

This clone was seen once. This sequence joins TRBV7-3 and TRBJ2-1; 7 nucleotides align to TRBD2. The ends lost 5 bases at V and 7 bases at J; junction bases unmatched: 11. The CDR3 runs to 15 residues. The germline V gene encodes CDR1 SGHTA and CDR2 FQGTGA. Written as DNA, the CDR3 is TGTGCCAGCAGCCACTTAATGGCGGGGGTGAATGAGCAGTTCTTC. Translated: CASSHLMAGVNEQFF. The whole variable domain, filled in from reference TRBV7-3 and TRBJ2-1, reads GAGVSQTPSNKVTEKGKYVELRCDPISGHTALYWYRQSLGQGPEFLIYFQGTGAADDSGLPNDRFFAVRPEGSVSTLKIQRTERGDSAVYLCASSHLMAGVNEQFFGPGTRLTVL.

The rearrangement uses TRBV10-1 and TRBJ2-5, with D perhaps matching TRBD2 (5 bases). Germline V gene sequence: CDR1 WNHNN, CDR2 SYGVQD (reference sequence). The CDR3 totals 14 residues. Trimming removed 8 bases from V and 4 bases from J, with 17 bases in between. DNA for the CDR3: TGCGCCAGCTCGAGGGCGGGCCCGGGAGAGACCCAGTACTTC. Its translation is CASSRAGPGETQYF.

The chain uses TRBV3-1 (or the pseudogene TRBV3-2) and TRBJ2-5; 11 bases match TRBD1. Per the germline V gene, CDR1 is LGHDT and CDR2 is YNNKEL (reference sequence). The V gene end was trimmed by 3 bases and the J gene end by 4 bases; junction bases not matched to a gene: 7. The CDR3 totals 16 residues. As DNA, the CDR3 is TGTGCCAGCAGCCACGCCGGGACAGGGGGGACAGAGACCCAGTACTTC. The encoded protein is CASSHAGTGGTETQYF.

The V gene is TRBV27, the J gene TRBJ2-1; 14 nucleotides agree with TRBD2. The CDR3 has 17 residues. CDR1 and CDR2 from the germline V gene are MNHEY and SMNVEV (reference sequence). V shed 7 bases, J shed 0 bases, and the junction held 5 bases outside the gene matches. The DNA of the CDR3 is TGTGCCAGCACGGGACTAGCGGGAGCGGTCTCCTACAATGAGCAGTTCTTC. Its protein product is CASTGLAGAVSYNEQFF.

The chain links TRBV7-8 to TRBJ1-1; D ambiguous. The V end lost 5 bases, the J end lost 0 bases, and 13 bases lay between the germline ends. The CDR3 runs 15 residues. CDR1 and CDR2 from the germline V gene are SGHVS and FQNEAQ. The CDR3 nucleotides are TGTGCCAGCAGCAGCCCCGAGGGAATGAACACTGAAGCTTTCTTT. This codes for CASSSPEGMNTEAFF.

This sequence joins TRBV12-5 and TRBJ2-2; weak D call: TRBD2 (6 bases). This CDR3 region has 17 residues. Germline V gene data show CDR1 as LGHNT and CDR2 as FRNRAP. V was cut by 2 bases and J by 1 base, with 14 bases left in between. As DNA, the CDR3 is TGTGCTAGTGGTTTGAAAGGTAGCGGCAAGAACACCGGGGAGCTGTTTTTT. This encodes CASGLKGSGKNTGELFF.

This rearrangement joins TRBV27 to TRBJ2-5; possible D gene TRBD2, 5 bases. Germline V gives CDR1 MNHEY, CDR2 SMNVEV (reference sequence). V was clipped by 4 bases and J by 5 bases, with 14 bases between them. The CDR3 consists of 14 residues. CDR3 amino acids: CASSSTGYWETQYF. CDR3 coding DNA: TGTGCCAGCAGTTCAACGGGGTACTGGGAGACCCAGTACTTC.

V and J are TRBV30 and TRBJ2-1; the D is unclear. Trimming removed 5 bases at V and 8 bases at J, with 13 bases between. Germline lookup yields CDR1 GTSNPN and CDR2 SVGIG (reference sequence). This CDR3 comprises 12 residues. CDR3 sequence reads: CAWGRNFYEQFF. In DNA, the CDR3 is TGTGCCTGGGGTAGAAATTTCTATGAGCAGTTCTTC.

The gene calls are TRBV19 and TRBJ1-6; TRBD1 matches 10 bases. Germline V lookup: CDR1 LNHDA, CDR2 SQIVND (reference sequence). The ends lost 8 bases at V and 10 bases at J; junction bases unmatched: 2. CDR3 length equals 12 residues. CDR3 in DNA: TGTGCCAGTCGGGACAGGGGATCACCCCTCCACTTT. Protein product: CASRDRGSPLHF.

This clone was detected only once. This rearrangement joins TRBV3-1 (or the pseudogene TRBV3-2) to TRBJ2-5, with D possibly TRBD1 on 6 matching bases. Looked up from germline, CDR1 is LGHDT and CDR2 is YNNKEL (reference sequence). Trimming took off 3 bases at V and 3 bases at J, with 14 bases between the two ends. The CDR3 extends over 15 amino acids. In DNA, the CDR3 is TGTGCCAGCAGCCAGCAGCGACAGGCTAAAGAGACCCAGTACTTC. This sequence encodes CASSQQRQAKETQYF.

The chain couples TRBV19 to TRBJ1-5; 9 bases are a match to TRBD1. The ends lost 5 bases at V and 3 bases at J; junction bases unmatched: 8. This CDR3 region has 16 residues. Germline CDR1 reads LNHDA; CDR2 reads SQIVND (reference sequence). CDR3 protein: CASSAHRDRDNQPQHF. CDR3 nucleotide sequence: TGTGCCAGTAGTGCGCACCGGGACAGGGACAATCAGCCCCAGCATTTT.